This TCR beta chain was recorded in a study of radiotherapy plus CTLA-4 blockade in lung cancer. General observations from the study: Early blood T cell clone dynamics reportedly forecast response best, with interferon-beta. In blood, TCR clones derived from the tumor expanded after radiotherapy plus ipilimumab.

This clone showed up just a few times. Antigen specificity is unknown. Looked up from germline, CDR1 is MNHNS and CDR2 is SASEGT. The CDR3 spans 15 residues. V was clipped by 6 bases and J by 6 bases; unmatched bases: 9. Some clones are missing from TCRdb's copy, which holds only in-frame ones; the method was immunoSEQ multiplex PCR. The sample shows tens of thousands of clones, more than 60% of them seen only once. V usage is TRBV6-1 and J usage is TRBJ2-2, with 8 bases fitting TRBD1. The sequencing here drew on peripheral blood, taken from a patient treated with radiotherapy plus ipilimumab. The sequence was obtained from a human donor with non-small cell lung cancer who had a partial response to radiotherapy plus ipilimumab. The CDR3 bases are TGTGCCAGCAGCAGGACAGGGCTTAAGGCCGGGGAGCTGTTTTTT. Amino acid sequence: CASSRTGLKAGELFF.